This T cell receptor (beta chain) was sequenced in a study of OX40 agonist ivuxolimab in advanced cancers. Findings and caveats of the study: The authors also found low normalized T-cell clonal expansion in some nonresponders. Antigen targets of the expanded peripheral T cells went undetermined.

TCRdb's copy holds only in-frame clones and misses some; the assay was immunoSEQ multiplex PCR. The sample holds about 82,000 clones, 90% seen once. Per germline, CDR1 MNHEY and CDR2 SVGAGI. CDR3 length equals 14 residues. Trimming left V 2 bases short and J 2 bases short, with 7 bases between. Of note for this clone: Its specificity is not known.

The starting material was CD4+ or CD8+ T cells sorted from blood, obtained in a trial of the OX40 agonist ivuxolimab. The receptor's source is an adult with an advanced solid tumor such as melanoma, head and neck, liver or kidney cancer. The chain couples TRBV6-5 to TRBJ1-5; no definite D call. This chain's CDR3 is CASSYRDGNQPQHF. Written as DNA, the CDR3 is TGTGCCAGCAGTTACAGGGATGGCAATCAGCCCCAGCATTTT.